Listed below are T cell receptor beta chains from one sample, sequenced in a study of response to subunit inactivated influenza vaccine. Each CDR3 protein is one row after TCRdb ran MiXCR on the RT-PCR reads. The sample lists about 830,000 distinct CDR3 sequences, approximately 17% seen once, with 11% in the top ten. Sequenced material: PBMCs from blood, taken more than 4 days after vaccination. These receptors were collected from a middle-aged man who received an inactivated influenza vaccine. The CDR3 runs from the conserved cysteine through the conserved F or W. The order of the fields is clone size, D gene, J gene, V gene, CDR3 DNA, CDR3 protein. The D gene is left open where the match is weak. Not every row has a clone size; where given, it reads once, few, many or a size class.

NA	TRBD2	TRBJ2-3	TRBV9	TGTGCCAGCAGCCCGTTTAGCGGGAGACCCACAGATACGCAGTATTTT	CASSPFSGRPTDTQYF
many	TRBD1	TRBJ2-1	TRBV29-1	TGCAGGGCCGGGACAGGGGGCAATGAGCAGTTCTTC	CRAGTGGNEQFF
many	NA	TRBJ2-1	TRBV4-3	TGCGCCAGCAGCCAAGATATGGGGTCGCGAGAGCAGTTCTTC	CASSQDMGSREQFF
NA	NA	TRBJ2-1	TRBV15	TGTGCCACCAGCAGAGTGGCAGCAGGCAATGAGCAGTTCTTC	CATSRVAAGNEQFF
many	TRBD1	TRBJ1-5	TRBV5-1	TGCGCCAGCAGCTACAGGGGGCTGAGCAATCAGCCCCAGCATTTT	CASSYRGLSNQPQHF
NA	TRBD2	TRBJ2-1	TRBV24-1	TGTGCCACCAGTGATGGGGGACTAGCGGGAGTTTATGAGCAGTTCTTC	CATSDGGLAGVYEQFF
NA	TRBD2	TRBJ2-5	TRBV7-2	TGTGCCAGCAGCTTTATAGGACTAGCATCGGAGACCCAGTACTTC	CASSFIGLASETQYF
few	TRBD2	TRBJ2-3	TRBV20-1	TGCAGTGCTAGACTAGCGGGGGGCCGGGTGACAGATACGCAGTATTTT	CSARLAGGRVTDTQYF
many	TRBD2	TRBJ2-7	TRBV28	TGTGCCAGCAGTACGGGACTAGCGGCCTCCTACGAGCAGTACTTC	CASSTGLAASYEQYF
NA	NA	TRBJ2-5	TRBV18	TGTGCCAGCTCACCACCGGACCGCTATCAGTACTTC	CASSPPDRYQYF
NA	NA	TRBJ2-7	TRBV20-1	TGCAGTGCAATAGACAGTATCATCCACGAGCAGTACTTC	CSAIDSIIHEQYF
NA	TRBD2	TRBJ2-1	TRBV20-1	TGCAGTGCTCCTAGCGGGGGGGCCGGTGGCTGGGGTGAGCAGTTCTTC	CSAPSGGAGGWGEQFF
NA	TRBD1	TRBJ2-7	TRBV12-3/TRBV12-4	TGTGCCAGCAGCCGAGGGACAGGACCCTCCTACGAGCAGTACTTC	CASSRGTGPSYEQYF
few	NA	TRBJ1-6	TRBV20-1	TGCAGTGCTAGAAGGGACGGGAGACCCTATAATTCACCCCTCCACTTT	CSARRDGRPYNSPLHF
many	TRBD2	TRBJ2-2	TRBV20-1	TGCAGTGCTCACGGGACTAGCAGGACCGGGGAGCTGTTTTTT	CSAHGTSRTGELFF
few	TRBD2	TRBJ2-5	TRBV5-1	TGCGCCAGCAGCGAAGGACTAGCGGGGGGACGGGAGACCCAGTACTTC	CASSEGLAGGRETQYF
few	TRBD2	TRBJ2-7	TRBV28	TGTGCCAGCAGTTCCCGACTAGCCAACGAGCAGTACTTC	CASSSRLANEQYF
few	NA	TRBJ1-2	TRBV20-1	TGCAGTGCTAGACCCCGGACCCTCCCCTATGGCTACACCTTC	CSARPRTLPYGYTF
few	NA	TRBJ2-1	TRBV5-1	TGCGCCAGCAGCTTGAGTAGGGCTTTCAATGAGCAGTTCTTC	CASSLSRAFNEQFF
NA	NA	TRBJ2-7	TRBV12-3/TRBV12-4	TGTGCCAGCAGTTTCCAGGTTGGCCTTCGGGACGAGCAGTACTTC	CASSFQVGLRDEQYF
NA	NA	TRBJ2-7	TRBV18	TGTGCCAGCTCCACCACCGGGGGCGTCAACTCCTACGAGCAGTACTTC	CASSTTGGVNSYEQYF
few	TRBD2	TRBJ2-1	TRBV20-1	TGCAGTGCTACCTCTACAGCCGCCGGGACTAGCGGGGATTACAATGAGCAGTTCTTC	CSATSTAAGTSGDYNEQFF
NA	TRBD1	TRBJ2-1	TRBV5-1	TGCGCCAGCAGCGTCGACAGGGTGTATGAGCAGTTCTTC	CASSVDRVYEQFF
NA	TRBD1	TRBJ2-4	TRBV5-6	TGTGCCAGCAGCTGGGGGACAGGGAGGAACATTCAGTACTTC	CASSWGTGRNIQYF
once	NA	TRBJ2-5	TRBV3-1	TGTGCCAGCAGCCAAATATCTGGGACCCAGTACTTC	CASSQISGTQYF
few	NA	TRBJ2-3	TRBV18	TGTGCCAGCTCACCGGCCCTAGGGGACACAGATACGCAGTATTTT	CASSPALGDTDTQYF
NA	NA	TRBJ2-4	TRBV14	TGTGCCAGCAGCCAGTTTGCCAGCCCTCCGAAAAACATTCAGTACTTC	CASSQFASPPKNIQYF
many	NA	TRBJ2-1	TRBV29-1	TGCAGCGTTGAAGGGGGGGCGGATAAGCAGTTCTTC	CSVEGGADKQFF
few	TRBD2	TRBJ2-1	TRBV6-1	TGTGCCAGCAGTGCACCCCCTTTCGGGAGGGCCAGTAATGAGCAGTTCTTC	CASSAPPFGRASNEQFF
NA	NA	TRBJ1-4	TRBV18	TGTGCCAGCTCACCACCGCCGGGGCTAAGAGGTGAAAAACTGTTTTTT	CASSPPPGLRGEKLFF
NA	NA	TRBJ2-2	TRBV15	TGTGCCACCAGCAGAGATCAGTCCCGGAACACCGGGGAGCTGTTTTTT	CATSRDQSRNTGELFF